One and the same sample provided the 6 T cell receptor beta chains below, sequenced in a study of PD-1 blockade in classical Hodgkin lymphoma. Sequencing was performed with immunoSEQ multiplex PCR; in TCRdb, only in-frame clones are kept and a portion is missing. In the table there are 90,000 to 130,000 clones, roughly nine tenths of which are singletons. Every single patient, without exception, relapsed after autologous stem cell transplantation, and brentuximab vedotin exposure varied. Sequenced material: peripheral blood mononuclear cells (PBMCs), taken before the second cycle of nivolumab. These receptors were taken from a human donor with classical Hodgkin lymphoma.

The rearrangement joins TRBV6-1 to TRBJ2-3, with 8 bases identical to TRBD1. Per germline, CDR1 MNHNS and CDR2 SASEGT. V dropped 6 bases and J dropped 2; count of bases not matched to a gene: 7. The CDR3 consists of 15 residues. CDR3 sequence: CASRPGTGVTDTQYF. As DNA, the CDR3 is TGTGCCAGCAGACCCGGGACAGGAGTCACAGATACGCAGTATTTT.

This chain connects TRBV6-5 to TRBJ1-2; TRBD1 might be the D (5 bases). CDR1 and CDR2 (germline): MNHEY, SVGAGI. The CDR3 extends over 13 amino acids. V was trimmed by 2 bases and J by 8 bases, leaving 12 bases between them. CDR3 DNA: TGTGCCAGCAGTTACGACGGGACTATGGGCTACACCTTC. This translates into CASSYDGTMGYTF.

This clone was counted a few times. The CDR3 DNA follows: TGTGCCAGCTCACCACCGACTTGGCCGGGGAGGACTGAAGCTTTCTTT. Translating it yields CASSPPTWPGRTEAFF. V is TRBV18 and J is TRBJ1-1; D is undetermined. Trimming removed 0 bases at V and 5 bases at J, with 16 bases between. Per germline, CDR1 KGHSH and CDR2 LQKENI. The CDR3 extends over 16 amino acids.

V gene TRBV5-6 combines with J gene TRBJ1-2; possible D gene TRBD1, 5 bases. Trimming pared 0 bases from V and 2 bases from J, leaving 17 bases between. Germline V gene data show CDR1 as SGHDT and CDR2 as YYEEEE. CDR3 length: 17 amino acids. The DNA for the CDR3 is TGTGCCAGCAGCTTGGAAGCTGCGGGGGTATGGAACTATGGCTACACCTTC. Amino acid sequence: CASSLEAAGVWNYGYTF. Supplemented by reference TRBV5-6 and TRBJ1-2, the full variable domain reads DAGVTQSPTHLIKTRGQQVTLRCSPKSGHDTVSWYQQALGQGPQFIFQYYEEEERQRGNFPDRFSGHQFPNYSSELNVNALLLGDSALYLCASSLEAAGVWNYGYTFGSGTRLTVV.

The chain employs TRBV10-3 and TRBJ1-3, with TRBD1 matching over 7 bases. Trimming took 5 bases from V and 4 from J; bases not matched to a gene: 11. CDR1 is ENHRY and CDR2 is SYGVKD in the germline V gene. The CDR3 has 16 residues. In DNA, the CDR3 is TGTGCCATCAGTCCGACAGGGAACCGGAGGGGAAACACCATATATTTT. Amino acid sequence: CAISPTGNRRGNTIYF.

The gene calls are TRBV6-5 and TRBJ2-7; D ambiguous. The germline V gene has CDR1 MNHEY and CDR2 SVGAGI. V lost 5 bases to trimming and J lost 3 bases, with 11 bases between them. This CDR3 region has 13 residues. The CDR3 loop is CASSADVFYEQYF. The CDR3 coding sequence is TGTGCCAGCAGTGCGGACGTTTTCTACGAGCAGTACTTC.